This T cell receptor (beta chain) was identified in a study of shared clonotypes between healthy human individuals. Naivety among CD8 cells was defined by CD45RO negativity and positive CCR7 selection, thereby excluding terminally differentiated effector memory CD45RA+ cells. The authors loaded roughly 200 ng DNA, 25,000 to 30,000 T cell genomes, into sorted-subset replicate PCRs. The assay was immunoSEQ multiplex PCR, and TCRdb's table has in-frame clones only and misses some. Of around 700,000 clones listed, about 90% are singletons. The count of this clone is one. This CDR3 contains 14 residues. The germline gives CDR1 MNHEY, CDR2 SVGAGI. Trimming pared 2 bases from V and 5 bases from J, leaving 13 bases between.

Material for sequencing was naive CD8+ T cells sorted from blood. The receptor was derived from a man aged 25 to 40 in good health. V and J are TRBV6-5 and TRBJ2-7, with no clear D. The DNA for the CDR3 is TGTGCCAGCAGTTACGGTTCGGGCGGCAACGAGCAGTACTTC. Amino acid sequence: CASSYGSGGNEQYF.